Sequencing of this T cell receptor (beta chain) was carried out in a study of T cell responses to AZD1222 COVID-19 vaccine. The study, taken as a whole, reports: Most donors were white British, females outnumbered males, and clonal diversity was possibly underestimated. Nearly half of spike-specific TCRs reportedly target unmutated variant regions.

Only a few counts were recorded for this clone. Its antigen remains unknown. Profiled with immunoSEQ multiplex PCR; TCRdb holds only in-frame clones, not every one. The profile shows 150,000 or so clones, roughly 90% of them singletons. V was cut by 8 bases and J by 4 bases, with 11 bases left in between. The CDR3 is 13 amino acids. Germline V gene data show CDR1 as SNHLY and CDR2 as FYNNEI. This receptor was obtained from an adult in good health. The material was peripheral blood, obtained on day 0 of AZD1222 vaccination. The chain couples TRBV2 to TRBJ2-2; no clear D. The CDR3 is CASRSSSTGELFF. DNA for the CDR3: TGTGCCAGCCGGTCGAGTTCCACCGGGGAGCTGTTTTTT.